This TCR beta chain was captured in a study of shared clonotypes between healthy human individuals. Only CD45RO-negative cells positively selected for CCR7 counted as naive CD8 cells, so terminally differentiated effector memory CD45RA+ cells were excluded. Over several immunoSEQ plates, each subset's genomic DNA was distributed in even portions. Authors' methods: Filtering differed for immunoSEQ, which gave only junction sequences without quality scores. Profiled with immunoSEQ multiplex PCR; TCRdb holds only in-frame clones, not every one. V and J calls and clone size are those listed in that table; D and trimming were worked out from the DNA. The repertoire has approximately 600,000 clones, approximately 96% of them found once; the top ten carry 0.11%. V gave up 10 bases and J gave up 1 base; unmatched junction bases: 5. The germline V gene has CDR1 WSHSY and CDR2 SAAADI. The CDR3 totals 15 residues.

The clonotype was recovered from a woman aged 25-40 years in good health. This chain links TRBV10-2 with TRBJ2-1, with TRBD2 identical over 12 bases. The sequencing input was naive CD8+ T cells sorted from blood. CDR3 bases: TGCGCCACCCCTAGCGGGAGGGAATCCTACAATGAGCAGTTCTTC. Encoded protein: CATPSGRESYNEQFF.